This T cell receptor beta chain is drawn from a study of shared clonotypes between healthy human individuals. Here immunoSEQ multiplex PCR was the method, and the copy in TCRdb shows in-frame clones only, minus some. This sample yields approximately 2.5 million clones, of which roughly 93% are seen a single time; roughly 0.39% belongs to the top ten. To note about this clone: The identical CDR3 is also encoded by other nucleotide sequences in the sample.

This CDR3 contains 12 residues. Trimming took off 3 bases at V and 4 bases at J, with 10 bases between the two ends. The germline gives CDR1 GTSNPN, CDR2 SVGIG (reference sequence). The source of this sequence is a young man in good health. Some clones in this sample may be carry-over from other donors' samples. The V and J genes are TRBV30 and TRBJ2-7; D ambiguous. Sequenced input: naive CD4+ T cells from PBMCs. Subset given: CD45RA+ positively selected. CDR3 nucleotide sequence: TGTGCCTGGAGAGACGACTCATACGAGCAGTACTTC. Protein: CAWRDDSYEQYF. Full variable domain (rest looked up from reference TRBV30 and TRBJ2-7): SQTIHQWPATLVQPVGSPLSLECTVEGTSNPNLYWYRQAAGRGLQLLFYSVGIGQISSEVPQNLSASRPQDRQFILSSKKLLLSDSGFYLCAWRDDSYEQYFGPGTRLTVT.